This TCR beta chain was sequenced for a study of T and B cells in COVID-19 patients. Study background: Peripheral blood came from COVID-19 patients with active infection or after recovery. Study-wide results and caveats: Highly clonal in active COVID-19, TRB repertoires exceeded healthy-donor diversity and richness at recovery.

From blood, about 250-550 ng of genomic DNA served as TRB template. The CDR3 runs 13 residues. CDR1 DFQATT and CDR2 SNEGSKA come from the germline V gene (reference sequence). Trimming stripped 4 bases from V and 6 bases from J, with 13 bases between. Note on this clonotype: Its matching antigen is unknown.

BIOMED2 TRB-A/B primer pools were used in multiplex TRB PCR. One entry per CDR3 protein, called by TCRdb with MiXCR from the multiplex PCR reads. Among 8,000 to 8,500 distinct CDR3 sequences listed, 25% to 30% were seen once. V is TRBV20-1 and J is TRBJ2-1, with a tentative D call TRBD2 (5 bases). The clonotype was recovered from a human donor with active COVID-19. The material sequenced was blood. The CDR3 reads CSAIRGGFNEQFF. The CDR3 DNA sequence: TGCAGTGCTATCCGAGGCGGGTTCAATGAGCAGTTCTTC.